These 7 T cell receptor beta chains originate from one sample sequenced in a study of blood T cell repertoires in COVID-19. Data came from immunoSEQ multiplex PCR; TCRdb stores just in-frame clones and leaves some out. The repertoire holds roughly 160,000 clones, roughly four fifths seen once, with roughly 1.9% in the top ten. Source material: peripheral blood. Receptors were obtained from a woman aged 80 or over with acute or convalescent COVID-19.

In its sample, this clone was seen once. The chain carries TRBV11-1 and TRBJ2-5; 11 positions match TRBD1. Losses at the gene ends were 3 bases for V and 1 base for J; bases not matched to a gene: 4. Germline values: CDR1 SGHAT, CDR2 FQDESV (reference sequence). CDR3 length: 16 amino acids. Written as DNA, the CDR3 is TGTGCCAGCAGCTTTGGACAGGGGGCAGGCCAAGAGACCCAGTACTTC. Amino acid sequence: CASSFGQGAGQETQYF.

Here the CDR3 DNA reads TGTGCCAGCAGTGTGGGGACAGCAAACAATGAGCAGTTCTTC. Translating it yields CASSVGTANNEQFF. The chain joins TRBV2 to TRBJ2-1; TRBD1 matches 7 bases. CDR1 is SNHLY, CDR2 FYNNEI, per germline. CDR3 length: 14 amino acids. Germline trimming cut 4 bases from V and 5 bases from J; bases unmatched to any gene: 5.

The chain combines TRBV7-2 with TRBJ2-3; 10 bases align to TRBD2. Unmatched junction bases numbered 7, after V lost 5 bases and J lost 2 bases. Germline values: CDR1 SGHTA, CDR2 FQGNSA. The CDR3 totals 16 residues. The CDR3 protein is CASSRNSGGTTDTQYF. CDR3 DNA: TGTGCCAGCAGCCGGAATAGCGGGGGGACCACAGATACGCAGTATTTT.

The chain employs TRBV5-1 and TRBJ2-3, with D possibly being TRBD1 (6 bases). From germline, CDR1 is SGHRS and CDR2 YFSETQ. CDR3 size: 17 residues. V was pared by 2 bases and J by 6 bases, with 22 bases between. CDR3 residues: CASSLQGRHELRDTQYF. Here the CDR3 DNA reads TGCGCCAGCAGCTTACAGGGCAGGCATGAACTAAGGGATACGCAGTATTTT.

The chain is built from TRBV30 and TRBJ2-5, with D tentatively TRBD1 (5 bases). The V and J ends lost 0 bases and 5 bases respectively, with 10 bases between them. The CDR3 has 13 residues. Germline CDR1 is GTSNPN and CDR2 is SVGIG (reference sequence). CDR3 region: CAWSVQALETQYF. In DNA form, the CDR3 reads TGTGCCTGGAGTGTACAGGCTCTGGAGACCCAGTACTTC.

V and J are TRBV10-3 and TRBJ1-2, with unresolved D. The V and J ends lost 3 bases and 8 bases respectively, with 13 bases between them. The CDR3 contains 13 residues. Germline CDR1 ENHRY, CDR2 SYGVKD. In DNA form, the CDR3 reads TGTGCCATCAGTGACGGCGTAGAGAGGGGCTACACCTTC. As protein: CAISDGVERGYTF.

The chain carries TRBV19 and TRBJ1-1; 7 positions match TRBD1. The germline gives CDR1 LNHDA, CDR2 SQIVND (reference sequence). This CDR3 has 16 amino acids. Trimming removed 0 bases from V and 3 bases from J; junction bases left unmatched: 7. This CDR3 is CASSIDGQALYTEAFF. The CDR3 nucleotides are TGTGCCAGTAGTATAGACGGACAGGCCCTTTACACTGAAGCTTTCTTT.